This T cell receptor beta chain was recorded in a study of T cell repertoires in cytomegalovirus infection. Across the whole study: The authors used CMV epitopes that were HLA-C-restricted (recently identified) and HLA-B-restricted (well studied). In public TCR beta signatures, there were indications of both CMV infection and matching HLA type.

This clonotype was detected many times. What it binds is unknown. Study-level results: Carriage of CMV together with the relevant HLA was identifiable through cumulative public TCR beta family frequency. Clonotype analysis showed dominance of the ex vivo response by HLA-C-restricted CMV-specific TCR beta clonotypes.

TCRdb analysed the reads with MiXCR anew, one entry per CDR3 protein. Altogether about 150,000 distinct CDR3 sequences are present, about 32% being singletons, with the ten largest covering about 52%. CDR1 is SGHVS and CDR2 is FNYEAQ in the germline V gene. The V and J ends lost 0 bases and 7 bases, in that order; junction bases with no gene match: 3. The CDR3 length is 14 residues. The V gene is TRBV7-6, the J gene TRBJ2-1, with 7 bases lining up with TRBD1. The receptor was derived from a human donor in good health (CMV status not recorded). Some clones in this sample may be carry-over from other donors' samples. The specimen was CD8+ T cells from cultured PBMCs, collected from culture after CMV antigen stimulation. Written as DNA, the CDR3 is TGTGCCAGCAGCTTAGCTAGGGGGCAGAATGAGCAGTTCTTC. Protein product: CASSLARGQNEQFF.